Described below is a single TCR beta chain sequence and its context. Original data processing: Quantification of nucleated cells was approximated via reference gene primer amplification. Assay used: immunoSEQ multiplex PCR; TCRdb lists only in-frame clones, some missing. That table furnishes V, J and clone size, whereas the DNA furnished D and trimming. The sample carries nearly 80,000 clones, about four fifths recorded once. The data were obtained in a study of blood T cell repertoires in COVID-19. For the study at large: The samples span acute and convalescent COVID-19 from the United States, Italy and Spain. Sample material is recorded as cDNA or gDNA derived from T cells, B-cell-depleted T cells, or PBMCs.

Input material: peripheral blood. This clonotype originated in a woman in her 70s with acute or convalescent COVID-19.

Written as DNA, the CDR3 is TGTGCCAGCAGCTTAGCAAACAGGCAGGAGACCCAGTACTTC. Its protein product is CASSLANRQETQYF. J is TRBJ2-5 and V is TRBV7-2, with D possibly TRBD1 on 5 matching bases. Per the germline V gene, CDR1 is SGHTA and CDR2 is FQGNSA. The CDR3 is 14 residues long. Trimming took 0 bases from V and 5 from J, leaving 10 bases between them. Complete variable domain (other parts from reference TRBV7-2 and TRBJ2-5): GAGVSQSPSNKVTEKGKDVELRCDPISGHTALYWYRQSLGQGLEFLIYFQGNSAPDKSGLPSDRFSAERTGGSVSTLTIQRTQQEDSAVYLCASSLANRQETQYFGPGTRLLVL.